Sequencing of this T cell receptor beta chain was carried out in a study of blood T cell repertoires in COVID-19. Study summary: Sources were T cells, B-cell-depleted T cells, or PBMCs; the material itself was cDNA or gDNA.

In assigning cohorts, the study relied on participant-reported clinical history. Trimming removed 6 bases from V and 0 bases from J, with 13 bases in between. Germline lookup yields CDR1 MNHNY and CDR2 SVGAGI (reference sequence). This CDR3 is built from 15 residues. The data were produced by immunoSEQ multiplex PCR, yet TCRdb's version contains in-frame clones alone and is incomplete. The data hold a few hundred thousand clones, with around 87% observed a single time. This clone appeared a single time. J is TRBJ2-3 and V is TRBV6-6; a possible D gene is TRBD2 (6 bases). Input material: PBMCs or T cells enriched from blood (not recorded which). The receptor comes from a man aged 35 to 55 in a cohort exposed to, infected with or recovered from COVID-19 (not recorded which). The chain's CDR3 is CASSVPSGSTDTQYF. The CDR3 nucleotides read TGTGCCAGCAGCGTGCCGAGCGGGAGCACAGATACGCAGTATTTT.